A single sample is the source of the 26 T cell receptor beta chains below, sequenced in a study of blood T cell repertoires in COVID-19. Profiling relied on immunoSEQ multiplex PCR, and the TCRdb table lists in-frame clones only, not all of them. Of approximately 250,000 clones detected, around 93% appear once; the ten largest clones hold approximately 2.7%. Source material: PBMCs or T cells enriched from blood (not recorded which). Receptors originate from a man aged 40-49 years who had been exposed to COVID-19.

The chain has TRBV4-2 and TRBJ2-1; 13 positions match TRBD2. The CDR3 has 16 residues. After removal of 1 base from V and 6 bases from J, the junction contained 3 bases not matched to a gene. Germline V gives CDR1 LGHNA, CDR2 YNFKEQ. The CDR3 sequence: CASSQVTSGRANEQFF. The CDR3, as DNA: TGTGCCAGCAGCCAAGTCACTAGCGGGAGGGCCAATGAGCAGTTCTTC.

V and J are TRBV9 and TRBJ2-5, with D possibly being TRBD1 (6 bases). CDR3 size: 15 residues. The V gene's germline CDR1 is SGDLS and CDR2 YYNGEE. Trimming removed 0 bases from V and 2 bases from J, with 11 bases in between. CDR3 nucleotide sequence: TGTGCCAGCAGCGTAGCGGCAGGGACACAAGAGACCCAGTACTTC. Amino acids: CASSVAAGTQETQYF. The whole variable domain, filled in from reference TRBV9 and TRBJ2-5, reads DSGVTQTPKHLITATGQRVTLRCSPRSGDLSVYWYQQSLDQGLQFLIQYYNGEERAKGNILERFSAQQFPDLHSELNLSSLELGDSALYFCASSVAAGTQETQYFGPGTRLLVL.

The DNA of the CDR3 is TGTGCCATCAGTGAGGGACAGGGACCTGTTCCCCCCCTCCACTTT. Its protein product is CAISEGQGPVPPLHF. The J gene is TRBJ1-6, the V gene TRBV10-3; 8 bases map to TRBD1. J gave up 13 bases and V 2 bases, and 10 bases lay outside the gene matches. Per germline, CDR1 ENHRY and CDR2 SYGVKD. There are 15 residues in the CDR3.

V and J are TRBV28 and TRBJ1-6; no clear D gene. V shed 4 bases and J shed 1 base, with 5 bases lying between them. In germline, CDR1 is MDHEN, CDR2 SYDVKM. CDR3 length equals 14 residues. CDR3 loop: CASSSPSYNSPLHF. DNA for the CDR3: TGTGCCAGCAGTTCCCCTTCCTATAATTCACCCCTCCACTTT.

This chain uses TRBV4-1 with TRBJ2-7; no definite D call. The length of the CDR3 is 11 residues. Germline V gives CDR1 MGHRA, CDR2 YSYEKL. The germline V and J ends were trimmed by 3 bases and 3 bases, with 3 bases remaining between them. The CDR3 sequence is CASSHGYEQYF. CDR3 in DNA: TGCGCCAGCAGCCACGGCTACGAGCAGTACTTC.

The chain joins TRBV12-3 or TRBV12-4 to TRBJ2-5; D not resolved. The CDR3 is 13 residues long. V dropped 2 bases and J dropped 2 bases, with 6 bases sitting between them. Here the CDR3 DNA reads TGTGCCAGCAGTTTAAGACAACAAGAGACCCAGTACTTC. It translates to CASSLRQQETQYF.

V and J are TRBV2 and TRBJ2-5; 7 nucleotides align to TRBD2. Germline trimming cut 0 bases from V and 9 bases from J; bases unmatched to any gene: 10. The CDR3 has 15 residues. Germline assignment: CDR1 SNHLY and CDR2 FYNNEI. The CDR3 reads CASSEALSGREAQYF. Here the CDR3 DNA reads TGTGCCAGCAGTGAAGCGCTTAGCGGTCGGGAGGCCCAGTACTTC.

This clone was counted once. This chain links TRBV6-4 with TRBJ2-3; D is perhaps TRBD1 (6 bases). The CDR3 covers 14 residues. V lost 6 bases and J 2 bases, leaving 12 bases between the germline ends. Germline loops: CDR1 MRHNA, CDR2 SNTAGT. The chain's CDR3 is CASRMGHTTDTQYF. The CDR3 nucleotides read TGTGCCAGCAGAATGGGACACACCACAGATACGCAGTATTTT.

The chain recombines TRBV19 with TRBJ1-4; D gene uncertain. The CDR3 runs to 15 residues. CDR1 is LNHDA, CDR2 SQIVND, per germline (reference sequence). V was cut by 6 bases and J by 4 bases, with 15 bases left in between. The CDR3 DNA is TGTGCCAGTAGAGCCTTGCTCTCCGGTAATGAAAAACTGTTTTTT. Translation gives CASRALLSGNEKLFF.

J is TRBJ1-2 and V is TRBV28; D unresolved. Trimming took 4 bases from V and 4 from J, leaving 13 bases between them. From germline, CDR1 is MDHEN and CDR2 SYDVKM. The CDR3 runs to 14 residues. CDR3 nucleotide sequence: TGTGCCAGCAGTTCACCGTGGAGCGGCTATGGCTACACCTTC. Translated: CASSSPWSGYGYTF.

J is TRBJ1-5 and V is TRBV2, with 7 nucleotides matching TRBD1. Germline V CDR1 and CDR2: SNHLY, FYNNEI. This CDR3 comprises 15 residues. The ends lost 7 bases at V and 3 bases at J; junction bases unmatched: 9. CDR3 sequence (DNA): TGTGCCAGCACCCTCTGGGGACAGTCCAATCAGCCCCAGCATTTT. This codes for CASTLWGQSNQPQHF. The full variable domain, completed using reference TRBV2 and TRBJ1-5, is EPEVTQTPSHQVTQMGQEVILRCVPISNHLYFYWYRQILGQKVEFLVSFYNNEISEKSEIFDDQFSVERPDGSNFTLKIRSTKLEDSAMYFCASTLWGQSNQPQHFGDGTRLSIL.

The rearrangement uses TRBV7-9 and TRBJ2-3; possible D gene TRBD1, 6 bases. Germline V lookup: CDR1 SEHNR, CDR2 FQNEAQ (reference sequence). The CDR3 spans 14 residues. V lost 4 bases and J lost 1, with 9 bases in between. The DNA of the CDR3 is TGTGCCAGCAGCTCCCGACAGGGCACAGATACGCAGTATTTT. Its protein product is CASSSRQGTDTQYF. Supplemented by reference TRBV7-9 and TRBJ2-3, the full variable domain reads DTGVSQNPRHKITKRGQNVTFRCDPISEHNRLYWYRQTLGQGPEFLTYFQNEAQLEKSRLLSDRFSAERPKGSFSTLEIQRTEQGDSAMYLCASSSRQGTDTQYFGPGTRLTVL.

The genes are TRBV4-2 and TRBJ2-2; TRBD2 aligns across 7 bases. This CDR3 region has 19 residues. Germline assignment: CDR1 LGHNA and CDR2 YNFKEQ. V lost 4 bases and J lost 3; bases outside the gene matches: 17. The CDR3, as DNA: TGTGCCAGCAGCCCCCGGGGGGTGCCTATGGCGGGAGACACCGGGGAGCTGTTTTTT. Translating it yields CASSPRGVPMAGDTGELFF.

The table lists this clone with a count of one. V usage is TRBV4-3 and J usage is TRBJ1-2; 8 bases align to TRBD1. The germline V gene encodes CDR1 LGHNA and CDR2 YSLEER. CDR3 length: 15 residues. Germline trimming cut 1 base from V and 0 bases from J; bases unmatched to any gene: 1. CDR3: CASSQGTGPNYGYTF. CDR3 in DNA: TGCGCCAGCAGCCAAGGGACAGGGCCTAACTATGGCTACACCTTC.

The CDR3: CASSLGLAGHNEQFF. CDR3 bases: TGTGCCAGCAGCTTAGGTTTAGCGGGACACAATGAGCAGTTCTTC. This chain connects TRBV7-2 to TRBJ2-1; TRBD2 agrees at 8 bases. V shed 1 base, J shed 5 bases, and the junction held 4 bases outside the gene matches. Per germline, CDR1 SGHTA and CDR2 FQGNSA. There are 15 residues in the CDR3. Together with reference TRBV7-2 and TRBJ2-1, the CDR3 gives the full variable domain: GAGVSQSPSNKVTEKGKDVELRCDPISGHTALYWYRQSLGQGLEFLIYFQGNSAPDKSGLPSDRFSAERTGGSVSTLTIQRTQQEDSAVYLCASSLGLAGHNEQFFGPGTRLTVL.

V is TRBV11-3 and J is TRBJ1-1; 10 bases are a match to TRBD1. This CDR3 is built from 16 residues. With V trimmed by 1 base and J by 2 bases, 4 bases remained unmatched. Germline V lookup: CDR1 SGHNT, CDR2 YENEEA. The CDR3 DNA sequence: TGTGCCAGCAGCTTAGGAGACAGGGGGCTAAACACTGAAGCTTTCTTT. It codes for CASSLGDRGLNTEAFF. Together with reference TRBV11-3 and TRBJ1-1, the CDR3 gives the full variable domain: EAGVVQSPRYKIIEKKQPVAFWCNPISGHNTLYWYLQNLGQGPELLIRYENEEAVDDSQLPKDRFSAERLKGVDSTLKIQPAELGDSAVYLCASSLGDRGLNTEAFFGQGTRLTVV.

The chain is built from TRBV9 and TRBJ2-3; TRBD2 matches at 10 bases. The CDR3 sequence is 16 residues long. Germline V lookup: CDR1 SGDLS, CDR2 YYNGEE. V lost 3 bases and J lost 1; bases outside the gene matches: 5. The CDR3 nucleotides are TGTGCCAGCAGCGCAGATAGCGGGAGGCGCACAGATACGCAGTATTTT. It translates to CASSADSGRRTDTQYF.

The J gene is TRBJ1-2, the V gene TRBV29-1; D remains ambiguous. The CDR3 has 13 residues. Trimming stripped 2 bases from V and 2 bases from J, with 9 bases between. Looked up from germline, CDR1 is SQVTM and CDR2 is ANQGSEA. The CDR3 coding sequence is TGCAGCGTTGAATTCAGGATCAACTATGGCTACACCTTC. Amino acids: CSVEFRINYGYTF. Supplemented by reference TRBV29-1 and TRBJ1-2, the full variable domain reads SAVISQKPSRDICQRGTSLTIQCQVDSQVTMMFWYRQQPGQSLTLIATANQGSEATYESGFVIDKFPISRPNLTFSTLTVSNMSPEDSSIYLCSVEFRINYGYTFGSGTRLTVV.

The chain couples TRBV30 to TRBJ2-7, with D uncertain. The ends were cut back, 0 bases at V and 9 bases at J, with 9 bases in the middle. The CDR3 extends over 11 amino acids. The germline CDR1 and CDR2 sequences are GTSNPN and SVGIG (reference sequence). In nucleotides, the CDR3 is TGTGCCTGGAGTGTACGGGTAGTGCAGTACTTC. Amino acids: CAWSVRVVQYF.

The chain is built from TRBV4-3 and TRBJ1-1; unclear D gene. The CDR3 contains 14 residues. V was clipped by 0 bases and J by 8 bases, with 13 bases between them. Germline V gene lookup returns CDR1 LGHNA and CDR2 YSLEER. CDR3 sequence: CASSQDRAGREAFF. The DNA for the CDR3 is TGCGCCAGCAGCCAAGATCGAGCCGGGAGGGAAGCTTTCTTT.

The rearrangement links TRBV13 to TRBJ2-1; perhaps TRBD1 as D (6 bases). Germline loops: CDR1 PRHDT, CDR2 FYEKMQ (reference sequence). V dropped 3 bases and J dropped 8 bases, with 17 bases sitting between them. The CDR3 contains 15 residues. The CDR3 spells CASSFSVGQGHEQFF. The CDR3 coding sequence is TGTGCCAGCAGCTTTTCGGTCGGGCAGGGGCATGAGCAGTTCTTC.

The genes are TRBV7-2 and TRBJ2-2; D is undetermined. V lost 4 bases to trimming and J lost 4 bases, with 13 bases between them. The CDR3 has 15 amino acids. The germline V gene has CDR1 SGHTA and CDR2 FQGNSA. CDR3 coding DNA: TGTGCCAGCAGCTCCGTACAGTATGGCACCGGGGAGCTGTTTTTT. Its translation: CASSSVQYGTGELFF.

The chain has TRBV7-2 and TRBJ2-7, with D unclear. The CDR3 runs to 15 residues. V lost 5 bases and J lost 0, with 14 bases in between. Germline CDR1 reads SGHTA; CDR2 reads FQGNSA. CDR3 protein: CASSPEPGRSYEQYF. The CDR3 coding sequence is TGTGCCAGCAGCCCAGAGCCAGGCCGCTCCTACGAGCAGTACTTC.

The V and J genes are TRBV7-3 and TRBJ2-1, with 8 bases identical to TRBD1. The ends lost 5 bases at V and 6 bases at J; junction bases unmatched: 9. The germline CDR1 and CDR2 sequences are SGHTA and FQGTGA. CDR3 length: 15 amino acids. Here the CDR3 DNA reads TGTGCCAGCAGCCCGTCGACAGGGGTGGGCAATGAGCAGTTCTTC. Amino acid sequence: CASSPSTGVGNEQFF.

The chain joins TRBV7-9 to TRBJ2-1; 14 nucleotides match TRBD2. Germline V gene data show CDR1 as SEHNR and CDR2 as FQNEAQ (reference sequence). The V segment lost 5 bases and the J segment 2 bases; nucleotides outside the gene matches: 8. This CDR3 region has 18 residues. The CDR3 nucleotides read TGTGCCAGCAGCCCGCGAAAGACTAGCGGGAGGGCCTACAATGAGCAGTTCTTC. This codes for CASSPRKTSGRAYNEQFF.

This clone counts as medium-sized. The V call is TRBV7-3, the J call TRBJ1-5, with D possibly being TRBD1 (5 bases). Germline assignment: CDR1 SGHTA and CDR2 FQGTGA. The CDR3 extends over 13 amino acids. V was cut by 2 bases and J by 7 bases, with 9 bases left in between. CDR3 loop: CASSLFQGQPQHF. The CDR3 coding sequence is TGTGCCAGCAGCTTATTCCAGGGCCAGCCCCAGCATTTT.